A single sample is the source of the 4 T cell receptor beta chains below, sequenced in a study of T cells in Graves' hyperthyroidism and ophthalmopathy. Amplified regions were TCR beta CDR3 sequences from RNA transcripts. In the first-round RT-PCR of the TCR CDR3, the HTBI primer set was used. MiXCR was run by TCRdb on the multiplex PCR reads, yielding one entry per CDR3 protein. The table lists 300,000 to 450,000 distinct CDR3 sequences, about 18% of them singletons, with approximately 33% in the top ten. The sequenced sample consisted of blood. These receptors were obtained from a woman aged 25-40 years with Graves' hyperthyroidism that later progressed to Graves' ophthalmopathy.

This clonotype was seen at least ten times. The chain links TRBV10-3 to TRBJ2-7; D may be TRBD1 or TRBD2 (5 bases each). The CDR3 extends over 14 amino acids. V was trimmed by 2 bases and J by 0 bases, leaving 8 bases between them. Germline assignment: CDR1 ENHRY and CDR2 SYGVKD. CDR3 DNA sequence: TGTGCCATCAGTGAGAGGGACGTCTCCTACGAGCAGTACTTC. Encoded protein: CAISERDVSYEQYF.

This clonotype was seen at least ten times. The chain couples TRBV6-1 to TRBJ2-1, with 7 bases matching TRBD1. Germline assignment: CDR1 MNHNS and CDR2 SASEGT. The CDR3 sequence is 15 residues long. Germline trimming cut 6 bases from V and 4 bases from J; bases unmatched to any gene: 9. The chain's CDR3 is CASRRTGRTYNEQFF. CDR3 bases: TGTGCCAGCAGAAGGACAGGCCGAACTTACAATGAGCAGTTCTTC.

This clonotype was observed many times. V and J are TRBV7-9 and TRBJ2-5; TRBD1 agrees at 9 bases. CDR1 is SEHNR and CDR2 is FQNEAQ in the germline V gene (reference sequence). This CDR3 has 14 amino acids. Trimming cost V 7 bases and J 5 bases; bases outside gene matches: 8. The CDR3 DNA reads TGTGCCAGCACCACGGACAGGGGAATCGAGACCCAGTACTTC. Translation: CASTTDRGIETQYF.

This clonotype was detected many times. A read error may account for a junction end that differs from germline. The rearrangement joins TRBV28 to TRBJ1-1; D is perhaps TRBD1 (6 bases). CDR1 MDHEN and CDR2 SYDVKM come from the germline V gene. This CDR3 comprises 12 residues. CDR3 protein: CASNSGAEGVIF. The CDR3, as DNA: TGTGCCAGCAATTCAGGGGCCGAAGGAGTGATCTTT.